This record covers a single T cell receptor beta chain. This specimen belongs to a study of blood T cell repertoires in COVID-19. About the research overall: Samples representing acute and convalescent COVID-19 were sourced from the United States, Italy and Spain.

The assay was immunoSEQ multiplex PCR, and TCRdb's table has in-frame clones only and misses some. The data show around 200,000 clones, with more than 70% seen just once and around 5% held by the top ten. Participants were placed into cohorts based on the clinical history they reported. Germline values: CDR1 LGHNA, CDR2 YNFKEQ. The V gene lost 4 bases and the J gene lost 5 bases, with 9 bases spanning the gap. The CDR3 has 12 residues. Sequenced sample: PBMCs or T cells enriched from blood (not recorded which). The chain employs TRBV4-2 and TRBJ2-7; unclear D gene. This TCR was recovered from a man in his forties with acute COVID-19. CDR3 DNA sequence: TGTGCCAGCAGCCGGGCAGGCCACGAGCAGTACTTC. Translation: CASSRAGHEQYF.